Sequencing of this T cell receptor beta chain was carried out in a study of chemoradiotherapy in HPV16-positive cancers. Study-wide background: Two HPV16-positive patients' cells yielded candidate HPV-specific clones and common motifs. Findings of the study overall: Candidate HPV-specific clones and E7-related TCR motifs grew in tumor during treatment.

Repertoires were generated with immunoSEQ multiplex PCR, while TCRdb's copy carries only in-frame clones and drops some. The sample shows about 20,000 clones, roughly 89% of them seen only once. In the case of this clone: Its specificity is unknown.

Per germline, CDR1 SGDLS and CDR2 YYNGEE. The V end lost 4 bases, the J end lost 1 base, and 11 bases lay between the germline ends. The CDR3 is made up of 14 amino acids. The rearrangement uses TRBV9 and TRBJ1-1; D is possibly TRBD1 (6 bases). The source of this sequence is a human donor with HPV-associated anogenital cancer. The material sequenced was blood, taken from a patient who underwent chemoradiotherapy. This CDR3 is CASSPETGNTEAFF. CDR3 nucleotides: TGTGCCAGCAGCCCTGAGACAGGGAACACTGAAGCTTTCTTT.